This entry is about one T cell receptor (beta chain). No antigen is known for it. PCR amplification relied on 60 Vbeta primers (plus 13 Jbeta primers). In the study's own analysis: Later, 65 million to 85 million unique TCR beta chains were counted in an analysis, and roughly 11 million of them were shared. Measured with immunoSEQ multiplex PCR; TCRdb has only the in-frame clones, and not every one. D and trimming were read from the DNA, whereas the V and J calls and clone size are those reported in that table. The sample has approximately 150,000 clones, approximately 57% seen once. The CDR3 length is 15 residues. Trimming stripped 3 bases from V and 3 bases from J, with 12 bases between. Germline CDR1 and CDR2: SGHTA and FQGNSA. These data come from a study of cytomegalovirus exposure and HLA in healthy donors. Whole-study context: Early on, a data release was issued that held some 91 million unique TCRs from HLA-typed donors. Study conclusions and caveats: It emerged from a later analysis that several of the most significant clusters appeared to be linked to common viral pathogens.

The TCR sequence derives from a male donor in good health and CMV-seronegative. The rearrangement uses TRBV7-2 and TRBJ1-5; D unclear. Sample: PBMCs. CDR3 sequence reads: CASSFRQALNQPQHF. The DNA for the CDR3 is TGTGCCAGCAGCTTCCGGCAGGCCCTCAATCAGCCCCAGCATTTT.